This TCR beta chain is from a study of T cells in tuberculosis. The table came from immunoSEQ multiplex PCR; TCRdb's copy has only in-frame clones and leaves some out. The sample shows about 40,000 clones, approximately 94% of them seen only once. This CDR3 is 12 amino acids long. CDR1 and CDR2 from the germline V gene are MNHEY and SVGAGI. Trimming took off 6 bases at V and 7 bases at J, with 12 bases between the two ends. This receptor was taken from a donor between 5 and 29 years old with latent tuberculosis or without tuberculosis infection. Some clones in this sample may be carry-over from other donors' samples. Source material: PBMCs. The chain employs TRBV6-5 and TRBJ1-2; the D is unclear. The CDR3 DNA reads as TGTGCCAGCAGCCGTGGCCCGGGTGGCTACACCTTC. It codes for CASSRGPGGYTF.